The clone carrying this TCR beta chain was seen ten or more times. The sample comes from a study of T cells in Graves' hyperthyroidism and ophthalmopathy. Amplification of TCR beta CDR3 regions was performed using RNA transcripts as template. TCR CDR3 regions were first amplified by RT-PCR with HTBI primers. TCRdb itself ran the multiplex PCR reads through MiXCR, one entry per CDR3 protein. This sample has a few hundred thousand distinct CDR3 sequences, with about a sixth found just once. The CDR3 runs 13 residues. The germline V gene has CDR1 SGHVS and CDR2 FQNEAQ. Trimming shortened V by 5 bases and J by 5 bases, and 12 bases separated the two germline ends.

This receptor was obtained from a man in his forties or fifties with Graves' hyperthyroidism. The chain uses TRBV7-8 and TRBJ2-5; D remains unclear. Sample: blood. The CDR3 nucleotides read TGTGCCAGCAGCCCCCGGAGTCCGGAGACCCAGTACTTC. Translation: CASSPRSPETQYF.